This T cell receptor (beta chain) came from a study of cytotoxic CD8 clonotypes in ibrutinib-treated CLL. The V and J ends lost 6 bases and 1 base respectively, with 4 bases between them. This CDR3 comprises 11 residues. The germline gives CDR1 SQVTM, CDR2 ANQGSEA. Using immunoSEQ multiplex PCR, the repertoire was profiled, and TCRdb retains in-frame clones only, with some absent. The table shows roughly 330,000 clones, with over 55% occurring only once. The rearrangement links TRBV29-1 to TRBJ2-4, with unresolved D. This clonotype was sampled from a human donor with chronic lymphocytic leukemia. The sequencing used PBMCs, collected after 36 months of ibrutinib treatment. CDR3 protein: CSVMAKNIQYF. The CDR3 DNA follows: TGCAGCGTAATGGCCAAAAACATTCAGTACTTC.